Presented here are 21 T cell receptor beta chains from one specimen sequenced in a study of T cell responses to AZD1222 COVID-19 vaccine. Using immunoSEQ multiplex PCR, the repertoire was profiled, and TCRdb retains in-frame clones only, with some absent. Of 95,000 to 130,000 clones detected, roughly 92% appear once; the ten largest clones hold about 1.4%. The sequencing used peripheral blood, collected 28 days after the second AZD1222 dose. The receptor source for this set is an adult who received the AZD1222 COVID-19 vaccine.

This chain links TRBV19 with TRBJ2-7, with D perhaps TRBD1 or TRBD2 (7 bases each). Germline V gene sequence: CDR1 LNHDA, CDR2 SQIVND (reference sequence). The CDR3 loop spans 15 amino acids. With 5 bases removed from V and 3 bases from J, the gap between germline ends came to 17 bases. The CDR3 region is CASSPRGGTLYEQYF. The CDR3 DNA is TGTGCCAGTAGTCCCAGGGGGGGGACCCTCTACGAGCAGTACTTC.

The rearrangement links TRBV3-1 (or the pseudogene TRBV3-2) to TRBJ1-3, with a possible D match to TRBD1 (5 bases). CDR1 is LGHDT, CDR2 YNNKEL, per germline (reference sequence). Trimming cost V 1 base and J 0 bases, with 7 bases left between them. This CDR3 contains 15 residues. The CDR3 sequence: CASSQGTRSGNTIYF. In DNA, the CDR3 is TGTGCCAGCAGCCAAGGGACACGCTCTGGAAACACCATATATTTT.

V and J are TRBV5-1 and TRBJ1-4, with D perhaps matching TRBD1 (6 bases). Per germline, CDR1 SGHRS and CDR2 YFSETQ. The CDR3 runs 15 residues. V lost 4 bases to trimming and J lost 0 bases, with 10 bases between them. This CDR3 is CASSPGGTTNEKLFF. The DNA for the CDR3 is TGCGCCAGCAGCCCCGGGGGCACAACTAATGAAAAACTGTTTTTT.

Only one count was recorded for this clone. The rearrangement uses TRBV19 and TRBJ1-5; unclear D gene. This CDR3 is built from 16 residues. Between the trimmed V and J ends, which lost 7 bases and 5 bases, there was a span of 21 bases. Germline CDR1 LNHDA, CDR2 SQIVND (reference sequence). The CDR3 reads CASTLFDMGYDQPQHF. CDR3 in DNA: TGTGCCAGTACCCTCTTTGACATGGGGTATGATCAGCCCCAGCATTTT.

This clone was seen once. The J gene is TRBJ2-1, the V gene TRBV4-1; D gene uncertain. The CDR3 is made up of 13 amino acids. CDR1 and CDR2 from the germline V gene are MGHRA and YSYEKL. Between the trimmed V and J ends, which lost 4 bases and 4 bases, there was a span of 8 bases. The CDR3 is CASSRLGYNEQFF. The CDR3 nucleotides read TGCGCCAGCAGCCGCTTAGGGTACAATGAGCAGTTCTTC.

V gene TRBV29-1 combines with J gene TRBJ2-3; D is unresolved. Trimming took off 7 bases at V and 0 bases at J, with 5 bases between the two ends. The CDR3 contains 11 residues. Germline lookup yields CDR1 SQVTM and CDR2 ANQGSEA. The CDR3 region has the DNA TGCAGCGCCGTCAGCACAGATACGCAGTATTTT. Protein: CSAVSTDTQYF.

The chain uses TRBV11-2 and TRBJ1-4; no clear D. The V and J ends lost 2 bases and 2 bases respectively, with 15 bases between them. The germline gives CDR1 SGHAT, CDR2 FQNNGV. The CDR3 totals 17 residues. For the CDR3, the DNA is TGTGCCAGCAGCTTACCTCCTTCCAGACCCACTAATGAAAAACTGTTTTTT. This gives the protein CASSLPPSRPTNEKLFF. The full variable domain, its missing parts supplied by reference TRBV11-2 and TRBJ1-4, is EAGVAQSPRYKIIEKRQSVAFWCNPISGHATLYWYQQILGQGPKLLIQFQNNGVVDDSQLPKDRFSAERLKGVDSTLKIQPAKLEDSAVYLCASSLPPSRPTNEKLFFGSGTQLSVL.

The chain is built from TRBV7-3 and TRBJ1-1; D is perhaps TRBD1 (5 bases). The V end lost 5 bases, the J end lost 7 bases, and 14 bases lay between the germline ends. The germline V gene has CDR1 SGHTA and CDR2 FQGTGA. This CDR3 spans 13 amino acids. The CDR3 nucleotides read TGTGCCAGCAGCCCCGGGACGGGTAATGAAGCTTTCTTT. The encoded protein is CASSPGTGNEAFF.

This chain joins TRBV7-6 and TRBJ2-7; 11 bases map to TRBD2. Germline trimming cut 3 bases from V and 0 bases from J; bases unmatched to any gene: 4. CDR1 is SGHVS, CDR2 FNYEAQ, per germline. The CDR3 totals 16 residues. The CDR3 nucleotides read TGTGCCAGCAGCTTTAGCGGGAGGGATTACTCCTACGAGCAGTACTTC. Translation: CASSFSGRDYSYEQYF.

This rearrangement joins TRBV7-9 to TRBJ2-3, with 7 bases that match TRBD1. J was trimmed by 1 base and V by 7 bases; bases with no gene match: 8. The CDR3 has 15 residues. Germline V gene data show CDR1 as SEHNR and CDR2 as FQNEAQ (reference sequence). The CDR3 protein is CASNPLRGRTDTQYF. DNA of the CDR3: TGTGCCAGCAACCCCTTGAGGGGGCGCACAGATACGCAGTATTTT.

This clone was detected only once. The chain carries TRBV25-1 and TRBJ2-7, with D uncertain. Deletions cut 4 bases from V and 7 bases from J, with 8 bases between. Germline V gene sequence: CDR1 MGHDK, CDR2 SYGVNS. This CDR3 has 11 amino acids. The CDR3 spells CASSGSLEQYF. DNA of the CDR3: TGTGCCAGCAGTGGAAGCTTGGAGCAGTACTTC.

This clone showed up just a few times. The chain joins TRBV5-1 to TRBJ2-5; D ambiguous. The germline CDR1 and CDR2 sequences are SGHRS and YFSETQ. Trimming took off 2 bases at V and 2 bases at J, with 7 bases between the two ends. The CDR3 is 13 amino acids. The CDR3: CASSFTLQETQYF. DNA for the CDR3: TGCGCCAGCAGCTTCACCTTGCAAGAGACCCAGTACTTC. The whole variable domain, remainder taken from reference TRBV5-1 and TRBJ2-5, is KAGVTQTPRYLIKTRGQQVTLSCSPISGHRSVSWYQQTPGQGLQFLFEYFSETQRNKGNFPGRFSGRQFSNSRSEMNVSTLELGDSALYLCASSFTLQETQYFGPGTRLLVL.

CDR3 nucleotides: TGTGCCAGCAGCCAAGCCGCAGGGGGGGCTGGGGGCTACACCTTC. Its protein is CASSQAAGGAGGYTF. V and J are TRBV3-1 (or the pseudogene TRBV3-2) and TRBJ1-2; 7 positions agree with TRBD1. The CDR3 length is 15 residues. The germline V gene encodes CDR1 LGHDT and CDR2 YNNKEL (reference sequence). V lost 1 base and J lost 8; bases outside the gene matches: 10.

This sequence joins TRBV10-2 and TRBJ1-2; 7 bases align to TRBD1. CDR3 size: 14 residues. The junction had 3 bases not matched to a gene; V was cut back by 3 bases and J by 2 bases. Germline V lookup: CDR1 WSHSY, CDR2 SAAADI. The CDR3 nucleotides are TGCGCCAGCAGTGAAGGGGGCGGCAACTATGGCTACACCTTC. It specifies CASSEGGGNYGYTF.

The rearrangement links TRBV29-1 to TRBJ2-3, with D uncertain. The V gene lost 3 bases and the J gene lost 0 bases, with 7 bases spanning the gap. The CDR3 is 13 residues long. CDR1 is SQVTM and CDR2 is ANQGSEA in the germline V gene. DNA for the CDR3: TGCAGCGTTGAGGTGCAGAGCACAGATACGCAGTATTTT. It specifies CSVEVQSTDTQYF.

The chain has TRBV6-5 and TRBJ1-4; the D is unclear. Germline CDR1 and CDR2: MNHEY and SVGAGI. This CDR3 spans 13 amino acids. V was pared by 6 bases and J by 5 bases, with 10 bases between. The CDR3 DNA is TGTGCCAGCAGGTTCCAGAACAATGAAAAACTGTTTTTT. Translated, it gives CASRFQNNEKLFF.

The chain carries TRBV5-8 and TRBJ1-5; D not certain. Germline V gene sequence: CDR1 SGHTS, CDR2 YDEGEE. V lost 4 bases, J lost 3 bases, and 11 bases lay in between. This CDR3 is built from 14 residues. This chain's CDR3 is CASSRKGDNQPQHF. DNA for the CDR3: TGTGCCAGCAGCCGAAAGGGAGACAATCAGCCCCAGCATTTT.

V is TRBV28 and J is TRBJ1-5; TRBD1 aligns across 11 bases. V shed 7 bases and J 6 bases; nucleotides not matched to a gene: 20. Germline CDR1 reads MDHEN; CDR2 reads SYDVKM. This CDR3 is built from 19 residues. CDR3 bases: TGTGCCAGCACCGTTTCGCCCGGGACAGGGGGTTTTGGGAGTCAGCCCCAGCATTTT. Protein sequence: CASTVSPGTGGFGSQPQHF.

CDR3 sequence reads: CASSYRGDRSNSPLHF. The CDR3 DNA follows: TGTGCCAGCAGTTACCGGGGGGACAGGTCCAATTCACCCCTCCACTTT. The rearrangement links TRBV6-5 to TRBJ1-6; TRBD1 matches 8 bases. Germline lookup yields CDR1 MNHEY and CDR2 SVGAGI. There are 16 residues in the CDR3. The ends lost 2 bases at V and 7 bases at J; junction bases unmatched: 7.

The chain has TRBV3-1 (or the pseudogene TRBV3-2) and TRBJ1-6; maybe TRBD1 (5 bases). There are 14 residues in the CDR3. Trimming left V 7 bases short and J 10 bases short, with 17 bases between. Germline loops: CDR1 LGHDT, CDR2 YNNKEL (reference sequence). CDR3 sequence (DNA): TGTGCCAGCACCCCGGTGGGGGGAGGATCACCCCTCCACTTT. It encodes CASTPVGGGSPLHF.

The gene calls are TRBV27 and TRBJ1-4; D uncertain. Trimming took 5 bases from V and 5 from J, leaving 3 bases between them. Germline assignment: CDR1 MNHEY and CDR2 SMNVEV (reference sequence). The CDR3 contains 11 residues. Here the CDR3 reads CASSHNEKLFF. The CDR3 nucleotides are TGTGCCAGCAGTCACAATGAAAAACTGTTTTTT. The full variable domain, completed using reference TRBV27 and TRBJ1-4, is EAQVTQNPRYLITVTGKKLTVTCSQNMNHEYMSWYRQDPGLGLRQIYYSMNVEVTDKGDVPEGYKVSRKEKRNFPLILESPSPNQTSLYFCASSHNEKLFFGSGTQLSVL.